This TCR beta chain was sequenced during a study of blood T cell repertoires in COVID-19. Study background: There were acute and convalescent COVID-19 samples, and they came from the United States, Italy and Spain.

Germline CDR1 SGHRS, CDR2 YFSETQ. CDR3 size: 14 residues. The V and J ends lost 5 bases and 6 bases, in that order; junction bases with no gene match: 8. The protocol was immunoSEQ multiplex PCR, while the TCRdb copy is restricted to in-frame clones and leaves out a portion. This sample has approximately 310,000 clones, with around 85% found just once. Participants' own reports of clinical history determined their cohort assignment. This clone has only one observation. This chain joins TRBV5-1 and TRBJ1-1, with 9 bases fitting TRBD1. What was sequenced was PBMCs or T cells enriched from blood (not recorded which). The source is a young woman who had been exposed to COVID-19. This chain's CDR3 is CASRNTGGQPEAFF. DNA for the CDR3: TGCGCCAGCAGAAATACAGGGGGCCAGCCTGAAGCTTTCTTT.